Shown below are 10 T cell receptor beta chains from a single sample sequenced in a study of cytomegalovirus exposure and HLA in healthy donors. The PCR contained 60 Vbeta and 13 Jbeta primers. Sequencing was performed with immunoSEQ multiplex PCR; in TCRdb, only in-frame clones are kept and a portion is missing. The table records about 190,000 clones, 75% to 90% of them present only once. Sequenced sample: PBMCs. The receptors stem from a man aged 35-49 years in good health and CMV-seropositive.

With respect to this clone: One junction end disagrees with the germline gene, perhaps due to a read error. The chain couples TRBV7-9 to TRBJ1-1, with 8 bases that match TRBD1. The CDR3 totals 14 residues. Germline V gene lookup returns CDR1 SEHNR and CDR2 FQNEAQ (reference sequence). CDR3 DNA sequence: TGTTCCAGCAGCGGAGGACAGGGTCCCACTGAAGCTTTCTTT. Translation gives CSSSGGQGPTEAFF.

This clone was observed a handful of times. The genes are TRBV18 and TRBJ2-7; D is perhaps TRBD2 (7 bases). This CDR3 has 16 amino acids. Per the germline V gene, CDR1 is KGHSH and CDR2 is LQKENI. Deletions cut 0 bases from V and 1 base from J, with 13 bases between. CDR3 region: CASSPPGRGASYEQYF. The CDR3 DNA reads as TGTGCCAGCTCACCACCGGGACGGGGGGCGTCCTACGAGCAGTACTTC.

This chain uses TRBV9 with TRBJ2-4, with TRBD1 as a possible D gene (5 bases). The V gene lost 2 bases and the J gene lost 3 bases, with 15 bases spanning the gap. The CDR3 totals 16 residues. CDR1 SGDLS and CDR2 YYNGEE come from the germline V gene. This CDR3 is CASSVTGWGGKNIQYF. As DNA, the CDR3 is TGTGCCAGCAGCGTTACTGGGTGGGGCGGCAAAAACATTCAGTACTTC.

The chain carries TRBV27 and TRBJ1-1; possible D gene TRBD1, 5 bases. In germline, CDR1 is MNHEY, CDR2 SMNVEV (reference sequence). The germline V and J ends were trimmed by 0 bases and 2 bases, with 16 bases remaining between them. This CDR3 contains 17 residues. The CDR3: CASSLSTWRGENTEAFF. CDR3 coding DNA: TGTGCCAGCAGTTTATCGACGTGGCGGGGGGAAAACACTGAAGCTTTCTTT.

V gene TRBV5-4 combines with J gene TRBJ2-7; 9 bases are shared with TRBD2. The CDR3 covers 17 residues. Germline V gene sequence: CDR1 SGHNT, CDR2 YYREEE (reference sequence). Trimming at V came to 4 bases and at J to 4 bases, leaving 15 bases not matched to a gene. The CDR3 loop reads CASSPSPARGGGYEQYF. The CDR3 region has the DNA TGTGCCAGCAGCCCCTCGCCCGCGCGGGGGGGAGGGTACGAGCAGTACTTC.

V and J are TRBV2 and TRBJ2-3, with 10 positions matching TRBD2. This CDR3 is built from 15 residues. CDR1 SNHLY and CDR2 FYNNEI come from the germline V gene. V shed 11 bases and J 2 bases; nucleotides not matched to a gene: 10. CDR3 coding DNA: TGTGCCCGGACTTCAGCGGGGGGGCCCACAGATACGCAGTATTTT. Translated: CARTSAGGPTDTQYF.

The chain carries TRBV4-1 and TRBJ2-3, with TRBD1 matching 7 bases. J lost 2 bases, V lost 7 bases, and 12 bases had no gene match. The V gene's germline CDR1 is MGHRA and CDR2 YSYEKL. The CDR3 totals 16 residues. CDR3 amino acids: CASTYLSGTATDTQYF. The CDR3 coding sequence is TGCGCCAGCACCTACCTCTCCGGGACAGCCACAGATACGCAGTATTTT.

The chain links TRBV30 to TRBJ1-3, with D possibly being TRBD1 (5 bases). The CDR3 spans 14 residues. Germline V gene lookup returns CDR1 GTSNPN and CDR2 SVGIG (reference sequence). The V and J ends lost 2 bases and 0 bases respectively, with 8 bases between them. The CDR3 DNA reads TGTGCCTGGAGTCAGGGCCTCTCTGGAAACACCATATATTTT. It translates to CAWSQGLSGNTIYF. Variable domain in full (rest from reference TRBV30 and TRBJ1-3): SQTIHQWPATLVQPVGSPLSLECTVEGTSNPNLYWYRQAAGRGLQLLFYSVGIGQISSEVPQNLSASRPQDRQFILSSKKLLLSDSGFYLCAWSQGLSGNTIYFGEGSWLTVV.

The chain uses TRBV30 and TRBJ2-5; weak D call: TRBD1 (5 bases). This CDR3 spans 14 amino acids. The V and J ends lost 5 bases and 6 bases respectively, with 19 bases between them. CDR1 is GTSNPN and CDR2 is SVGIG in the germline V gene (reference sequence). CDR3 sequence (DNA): TGTGCCTGGGATCAGGGTTATTCACAAAAGACCCAGTACTTC. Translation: CAWDQGYSQKTQYF.

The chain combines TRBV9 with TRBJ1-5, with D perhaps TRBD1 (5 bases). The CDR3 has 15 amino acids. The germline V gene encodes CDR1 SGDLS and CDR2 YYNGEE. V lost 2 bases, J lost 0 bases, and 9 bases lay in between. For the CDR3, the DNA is TGTGCCAGCAGCGTCGACAGTCATAGCAATCAGCCCCAGCATTTT. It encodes CASSVDSHSNQPQHF.